What follows is one T cell receptor (beta chain) and its context. Its antigen remains unknown. The whole isolated RNA underwent reverse transcription, so sequencing captured expressed TCRB transcripts. There were 3 million to 4 million reads on average in the naive, central memory and regulatory T cell samples. Repertoires were generated with immunoSEQ multiplex PCR, while TCRdb's copy carries only in-frame clones and drops some. The sample lists a few hundred thousand clones, about 14% occurring once. The data were taken from a study of beta chain features in type 1 diabetes. CD4+ naive, central memory, regulatory and stem cell-like memory subsets were isolated by sorting on CD45RO/CCR7/CD25/CD127/CD95/CD27. Study outcomes and limitations: Any HLA type influence on TCRB rearrangement was left unresolved here. For Type 1 diabetes patients, all four CD4+ subsets carried TCRB CDR3s that were moderately but significantly shorter.

Germline CDR1 reads GTSNPN; CDR2 reads SVGIG (reference sequence). The CDR3 is 14 amino acids. Losses at the gene ends were 3 bases for V and 6 bases for J; bases not matched to a gene: 8. This rearrangement joins TRBV30 to TRBJ2-7; 10 nucleotides match TRBD2. Sequencing used naive CD4+ T cells from blood. The TCR originated in a woman between 18 and 29 years old with type 1 diabetes. CDR3 nucleotide sequence: TGTGCCTGGAGCCCTAGCGGGAGATTTGGCGAGCAGTACTTC. Amino acids: CAWSPSGRFGEQYF.